This record covers a single T cell receptor (beta chain). The CDR3 totals 19 residues. Germline V gene data show CDR1 as SGHDT and CDR2 as YYEEEE. The junction had 15 bases not matched to a gene; V was cut back by 3 bases and J by 3 bases. Measured with immunoSEQ multiplex PCR; TCRdb has only the in-frame clones, and not every one. Here the sample spans 93,000 or so clones, roughly 89% being singletons. The sample originates from a study of control samples from healthy donors and cancer patients. The receptor comes from a man aged 55 to 69 with lung cancer. The rearrangement links TRBV5-6 to TRBJ1-2; 12 bases match TRBD1. Sequenced: PBMCs. CDR3 protein: CASSSRFTGTGGADYGYTF. In DNA, the CDR3 is TGTGCCAGCAGCTCTCGGTTCACCGGGACAGGGGGCGCGGACTATGGCTACACCTTC.